The rows below give T cell receptor beta chains drawn from one sample of a study of glioma-infiltrating T cells. TCRdb re-called the multiplex PCR reads with MiXCR, one entry per CDR3 protein. This table holds approximately 110,000 distinct CDR3 sequences, less than 30% found once. The sample comprised glioma tissue, nonneoplastic brain tissue, or PBMCs (not recorded which). The source is a human donor with low-grade glioma or glioblastoma, undergoing nonglioma brain surgery, or in good health (not recorded which). Each CDR3 is given with its conserved first and last residue. The order of the fields is D gene, V gene, J gene, clone size, CDR3 protein, CDR3 DNA. The D gene is left open where the match is weak. Some rows mark clone size as missing; the rest say once, few, many or name a class of expanded clone.

TRBD1	TRBV6-2/TRBV6-3	TRBJ2-7	many	CASRGPGQGPEQYF	TGTGCCAGCAGAGGACCGGGACAGGGGCCCGAGCAGTACTTC
NA	TRBV5-4	TRBJ2-7	few	CASSLRVTHEQYF	TGTGCCAGCAGCTTAAGAGTCACCCACGAGCAGTACTTC
NA	TRBV19	TRBJ1-5	NA	CASTHPGHYQPQHF	TGTGCCAGTACTCATCCGGGACATTATCAGCCCCAGCATTTT
TRBD2	TRBV7-9	TRBJ2-1	many	CASSNLADTYNEQFF	TGTGCCAGCAGCAATCTAGCGGACACCTACAATGAGCAGTTCTTC
TRBD1	TRBV7-8	TRBJ1-1	many	CASSATTGPDTEAFF	TGTGCCAGCAGCGCGACGACAGGGCCGGACACTGAAGCTTTCTTT
NA	TRBV2	TRBJ1-5	many	CASSERRSSQPQHF	TGTGCCAGCAGTGAGAGGAGGTCTAGTCAGCCCCAGCATTTT
NA	TRBV19	TRBJ1-5	NA	CASSNLQGQSNQPQHF	TGTGCCAGTAGCAACCTCCAGGGTCAGAGCAATCAGCCCCAGCATTTT
TRBD1	TRBV3-1	TRBJ1-2	NA	CASSHETGRYYGYTF	TGTGCCAGCAGCCATGAGACAGGGCGATACTATGGCTACACCTTC
NA	TRBV3-1	TRBJ2-1	NA	CASSPNRVNEQFF	TGTGCCAGCAGCCCCAACAGGGTCAATGAGCAGTTCTTC
TRBD2	TRBV10-2	TRBJ2-7	many	CASRDYYEQYF	TGCGCCAGTCGGGACTATTACGAGCAGTACTTC
TRBD1	TRBV6-1	TRBJ1-5	many	CASMGQGDGPQHF	TGTGCCAGCATGGGACAGGGTGACGGGCCCCAGCATTTT
NA	TRBV28	TRBJ1-5	many	CTSRRDGNQPQHF	TGTACCAGCAGGAGGGACGGTAATCAGCCCCAGCATTTT
NA	TRBV29-1	TRBJ1-2	NA	CSVEDRTANYGYTF	TGCAGCGTTGAAGACAGGACAGCTAACTATGGCTACACCTTC
NA	TRBV18	TRBJ2-3	NA	CASSPGTTNTQYF	TGTGCCAGCTCGCCCGGGACGACGAATACGCAGTATTTT
NA	TRBV19	TRBJ1-5	NA	CATTSGRHQPQHF	TGTGCCACGACCAGTGGTAGACATCAGCCCCAGCATTTT